This T cell receptor (beta chain) came from a study of blood T cells in healthy people across ages. Primers used in a second PCR of roughly 6 to 11 cycles were a sample-barcoded 5' primer and a J-beta primer mix. TCRdb fed the 5' RACE reads into MiXCR, producing one record per CDR3 protein. The sample gives 850,000 or so distinct CDR3 sequences, 29% of which show up once; 15% to 20% is in the top ten. Turning to this clonotype: Antigen specificity is unknown. The germline gene is not matched at one end of the junction; a read error may be the cause.

Points from the study as a whole: Strongly correlated with naive T cell percentage was TCR beta diversity.

CDR3 length: 12 amino acids. The sequence derives from a woman over 75 in good health. This chain links TRBV12-3 or TRBV12-4 with TRBJ2-5; D unresolved. The J call may be in error: the DNA end matches TRBJ2-7 better. The sequenced sample consisted of blood. CDR3 region: CACSLNGGEQYF. The CDR3 DNA reads TGTGCCTGCAGTTTAAACGGTGGCGAGCAGTACTTC.